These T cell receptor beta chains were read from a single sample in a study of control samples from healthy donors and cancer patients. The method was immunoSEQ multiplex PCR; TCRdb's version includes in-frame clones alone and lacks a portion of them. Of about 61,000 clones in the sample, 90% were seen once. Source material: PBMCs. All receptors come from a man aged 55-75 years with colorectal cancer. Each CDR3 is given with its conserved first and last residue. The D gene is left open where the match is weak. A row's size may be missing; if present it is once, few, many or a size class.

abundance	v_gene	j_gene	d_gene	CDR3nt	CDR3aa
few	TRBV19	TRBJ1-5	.	TGTGCCACCAGACAGGAAAATCAGCCCCAGCATTTT	CATRQENQPQHF
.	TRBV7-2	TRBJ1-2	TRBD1	TGTGCCAGCAGCCCCTGGGGGACAGGGGCCCTAGGCTACACCTTC	CASSPWGTGALGYTF
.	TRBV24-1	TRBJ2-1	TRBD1	TGTGCCACCAGTGATCCCGGACAGGGGACCTACAATGAGCAGTTCTTC	CATSDPGQGTYNEQFF
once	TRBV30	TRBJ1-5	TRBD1	TGTGCCTGGAGTGTAGTCGGGACAGATCAGCCCCAGCATTTT	CAWSVVGTDQPQHF
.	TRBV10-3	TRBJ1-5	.	TGTGCCATCAGTGTTCAGGGCACCAATCAGCCCCAGCATTTT	CAISVQGTNQPQHF
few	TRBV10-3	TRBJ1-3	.	TGTGCCTCCGCGGATTTCGGAGGAAACACCATATATTTT	CASADFGGNTIYF
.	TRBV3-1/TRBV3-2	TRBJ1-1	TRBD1	TGTGCCAGCAGCCAAGATTGGGCAGGGGGCACTGAAGCTTTCTTT	CASSQDWAGGTEAFF
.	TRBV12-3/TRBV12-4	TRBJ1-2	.	TGTGCCAGCAGTCCGGGATATGGCTACACCTTC	CASSPGYGYTF
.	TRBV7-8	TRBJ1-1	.	TGTGCCAGCAGCCGAAAGGGTGGTACTGAAGCTTTCTTT	CASSRKGGTEAFF
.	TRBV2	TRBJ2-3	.	TGTGCCAGCAGCTATCTTGGTAGCACAGATACGCAGTATTTT	CASSYLGSTDTQYF
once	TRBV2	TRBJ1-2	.	TGTGCCAGCACACCAGCTACCAACTATGGCTACACCTTC	CASTPATNYGYTF
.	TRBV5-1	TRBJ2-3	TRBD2	TGCGCCAGCAGCCTGGGACTAGCGGGGGCCACAGATACGCAGTATTTT	CASSLGLAGATDTQYF
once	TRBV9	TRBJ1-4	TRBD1	TGTGCCAGCAGCCCCCGGGACAGTCGGGAAAAACTGTTTTTT	CASSPRDSREKLFF
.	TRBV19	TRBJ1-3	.	TGTGCCAGTAGTATGGACTTTCCTGGAAACACCATATATTTT	CASSMDFPGNTIYF
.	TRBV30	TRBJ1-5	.	TGTGCCTGGAGTGTCGGGCAGGGGACTGGCCAGCCCCAGCATTTT	CAWSVGQGTGQPQHF
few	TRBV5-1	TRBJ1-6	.	TGCGCCAGCAGCCTCGGGACGACCAGGGATTCACCCCTCCACTTT	CASSLGTTRDSPLHF
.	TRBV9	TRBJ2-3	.	TGTGCCAGCAGCGTAGCGGGGAGGACAGATACGCAGTATTTT	CASSVAGRTDTQYF
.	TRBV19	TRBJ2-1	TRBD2	TGTGCCAGTAGTCGACCGGGACTAGAGGTTGAGCAGTTCTTC	CASSRPGLEVEQFF
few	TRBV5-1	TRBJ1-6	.	TGCGCCAGCAGCTTGGAAGGGGATTATTACTCACCCCTCCACTTT	CASSLEGDYYSPLHF
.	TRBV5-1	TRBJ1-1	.	TGCGCCAGCAGCTTAGGGGGATCGAACACTGAAGCTTTCTTT	CASSLGGSNTEAFF
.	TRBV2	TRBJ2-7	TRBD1	TGTGCCAGCAGTCAAAACAGGGGGCTCGAGCAGTACTTC	CASSQNRGLEQYF
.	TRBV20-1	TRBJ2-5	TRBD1	TGCAGTGCTAGTCTTGTACAGGGGATAGGGACCCAGTACTTC	CSASLVQGIGTQYF
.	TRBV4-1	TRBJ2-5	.	TGCGCCAGCAGCCCCTTACAGGGGGGGGAGACCCAGTACTTC	CASSPLQGGETQYF
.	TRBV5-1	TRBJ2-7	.	TGCGCCAGCCAAGAGGGGGACGAGCAGTACTTC	CASQEGDEQYF
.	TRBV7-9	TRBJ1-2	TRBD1	TGTGCCAGCAGCTGGGAGGGACAGGGGGACTATGGCTACACCTTC	CASSWEGQGDYGYTF
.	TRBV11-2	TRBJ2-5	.	TGTGCCAGCAGTCCTAGACAGCCTAGAGAGACCCAGTACTTC	CASSPRQPRETQYF